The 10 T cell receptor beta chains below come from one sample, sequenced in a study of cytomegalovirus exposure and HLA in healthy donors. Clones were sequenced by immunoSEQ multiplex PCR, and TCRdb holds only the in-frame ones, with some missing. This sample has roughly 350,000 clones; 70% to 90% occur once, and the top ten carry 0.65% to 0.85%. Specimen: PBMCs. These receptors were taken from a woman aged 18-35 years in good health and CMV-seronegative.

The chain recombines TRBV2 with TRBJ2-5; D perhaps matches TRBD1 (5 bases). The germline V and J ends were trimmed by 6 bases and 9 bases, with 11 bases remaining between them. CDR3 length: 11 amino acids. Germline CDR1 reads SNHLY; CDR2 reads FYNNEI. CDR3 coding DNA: TGTGCCAGCAGCCCACCAGGGTCCCAGTACTTC. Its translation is CASSPPGSQYF.

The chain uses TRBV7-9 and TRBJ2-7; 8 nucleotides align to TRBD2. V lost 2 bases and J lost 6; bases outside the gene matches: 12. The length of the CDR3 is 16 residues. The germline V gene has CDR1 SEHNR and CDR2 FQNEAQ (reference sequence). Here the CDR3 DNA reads TGTGCCAGCAGCTTATATGGGCGGGGGGTGTATGGCGAGCAGTACTTC. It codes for CASSLYGRGVYGEQYF.

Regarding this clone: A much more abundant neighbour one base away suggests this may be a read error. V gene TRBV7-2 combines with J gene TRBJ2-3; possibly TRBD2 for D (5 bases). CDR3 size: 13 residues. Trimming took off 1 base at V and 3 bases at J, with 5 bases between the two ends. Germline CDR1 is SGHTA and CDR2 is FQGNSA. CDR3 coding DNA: TGTGCCAGCAGCTTAGGACTAACAGATACGCAGTATTTT. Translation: CASSLGLTDTQYF.

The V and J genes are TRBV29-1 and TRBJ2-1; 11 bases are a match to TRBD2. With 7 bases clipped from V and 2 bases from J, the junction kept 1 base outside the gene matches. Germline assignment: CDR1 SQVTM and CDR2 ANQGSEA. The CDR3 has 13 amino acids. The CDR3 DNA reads TGCAGCGCGGGACTAGCGGCCTACAATGAGCAGTTCTTC. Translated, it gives CSAGLAAYNEQFF.

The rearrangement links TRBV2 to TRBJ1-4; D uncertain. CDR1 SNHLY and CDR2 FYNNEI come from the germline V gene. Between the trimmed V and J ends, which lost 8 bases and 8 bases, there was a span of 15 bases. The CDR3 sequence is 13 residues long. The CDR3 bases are TGTGCCAGCCTGGGTGACATTGGGGAAAAACTGTTTTTT. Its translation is CASLGDIGEKLFF. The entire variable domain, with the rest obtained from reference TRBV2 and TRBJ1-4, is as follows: EPEVTQTPSHQVTQMGQEVILRCVPISNHLYFYWYRQILGQKVEFLVSFYNNEISEKSEIFDDQFSVERPDGSNFTLKIRSTKLEDSAMYFCASLGDIGEKLFFGSGTQLSVL.

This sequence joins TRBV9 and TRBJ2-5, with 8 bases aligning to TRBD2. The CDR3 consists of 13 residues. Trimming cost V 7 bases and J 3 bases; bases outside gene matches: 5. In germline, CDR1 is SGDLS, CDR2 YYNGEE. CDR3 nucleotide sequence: TGTGCCAGCTCACTAGCGGCGGAAGAGACCCAGTACTTC. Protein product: CASSLAAEETQYF.

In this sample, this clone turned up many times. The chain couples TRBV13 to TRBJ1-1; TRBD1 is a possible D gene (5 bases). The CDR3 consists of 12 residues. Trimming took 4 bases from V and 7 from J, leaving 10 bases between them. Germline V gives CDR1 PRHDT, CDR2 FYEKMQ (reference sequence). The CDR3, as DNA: TGTGCCAGCAGCTGGGGCGGGGGTGAAGCTTTCTTT. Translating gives CASSWGGGEAFF.

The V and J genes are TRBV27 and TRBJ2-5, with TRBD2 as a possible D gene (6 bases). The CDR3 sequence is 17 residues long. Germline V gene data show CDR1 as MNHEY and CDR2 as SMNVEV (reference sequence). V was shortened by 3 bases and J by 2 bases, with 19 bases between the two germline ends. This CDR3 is CASSFGGTDVGQETQYF. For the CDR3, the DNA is TGTGCCAGCAGTTTTGGGGGGACGGACGTCGGACAAGAGACCCAGTACTTC.

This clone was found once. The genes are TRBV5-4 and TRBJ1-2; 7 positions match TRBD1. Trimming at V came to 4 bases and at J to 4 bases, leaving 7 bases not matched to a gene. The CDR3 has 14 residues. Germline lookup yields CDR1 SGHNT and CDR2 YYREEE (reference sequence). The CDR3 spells CASSETTGTYGYTF. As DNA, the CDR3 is TGTGCCAGCAGCGAGACGACAGGGACCTATGGCTACACCTTC.

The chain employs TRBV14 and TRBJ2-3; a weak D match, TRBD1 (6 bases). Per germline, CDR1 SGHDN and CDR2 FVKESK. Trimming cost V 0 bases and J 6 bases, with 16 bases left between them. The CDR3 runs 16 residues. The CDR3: CASSQESGHRGDTQYF. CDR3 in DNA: TGTGCCAGCAGCCAAGAATCGGGACACCGCGGGGATACGCAGTATTTT.